This TCR beta chain was obtained from a study of CD8 T cells in Susac syndrome. V lost 0 bases, J lost 1 base, and 7 bases lay in between. Germline V gives CDR1 MGHRA, CDR2 YSYEKL. The CDR3 has 15 residues. Sequencing of TCR beta was performed on blood CD8+ T cells and on blood CD4+ T cells. Random-hexamer reverse transcription was applied to roughly 0.45 to 1 ug RNA. Amplification of TCR beta CDR3 spanned 54 Vbeta and 13 Jbeta via immunoSEQ multiplex PCR. Using its own MiXCR run on the immunoSEQ multiplex PCR reads, TCRdb lists one record per CDR3 protein. Found here are a few hundred thousand distinct CDR3 sequences, roughly 81% of them singletons; the top ten hold over 0.095%.

The TCR originated in a human donor with multiple sclerosis. This rearrangement joins TRBV4-1 to TRBJ2-1; D ambiguous. Sequencing was done on a sample of CD8+ T cells from PBMCs. CDR3 DNA sequence: TGCGCCAGCAGCCAAGAGCGCCTATCCTACAATGAGCAGTTCTTC. This translates into CASSQERLSYNEQFF.